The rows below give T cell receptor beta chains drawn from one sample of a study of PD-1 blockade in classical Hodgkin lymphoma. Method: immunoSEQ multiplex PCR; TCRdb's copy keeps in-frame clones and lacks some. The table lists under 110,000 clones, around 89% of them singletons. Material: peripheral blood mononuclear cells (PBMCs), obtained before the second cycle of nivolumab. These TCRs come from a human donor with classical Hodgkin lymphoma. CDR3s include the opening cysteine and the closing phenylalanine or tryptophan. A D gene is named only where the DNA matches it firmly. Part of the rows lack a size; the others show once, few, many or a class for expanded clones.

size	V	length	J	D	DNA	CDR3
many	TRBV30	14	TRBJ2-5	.	TGTGCCTGGACGGTGGGGGGGCCGCAAGAGACCCAGTACTTC	CAWTVGGPQETQYF
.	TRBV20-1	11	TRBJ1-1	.	TGCAGTGCCCCGTTGAACACTGAAGCTTTCTTT	CSAPLNTEAFF
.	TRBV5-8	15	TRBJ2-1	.	TGTGCCAGCAGCTCCATGCGGCTTCCGAACAATGAGCAGTTCTTC	CASSSMRLPNNEQFF
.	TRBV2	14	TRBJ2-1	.	TGTGCCAGCAGTGAGAGAGGCACCGCTTATGAGCAGTTCTTC	CASSERGTAYEQFF
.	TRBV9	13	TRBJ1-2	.	TGTGCCAGCAGCGTAGCGCAGAGGTCGGGCTACACCTTC	CASSVAQRSGYTF
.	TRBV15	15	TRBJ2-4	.	TGTGCCACCAGCACAGAAAGGACAGTCTGGGACATTCAGTACTTC	CATSTERTVWDIQYF
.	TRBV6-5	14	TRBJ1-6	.	TGTGCCAGCAGTCCACGGGGGCGGAATTCACCCCTCCACTTT	CASSPRGRNSPLHF
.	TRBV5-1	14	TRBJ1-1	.	TGCGCCAGCAGCGGCCACACAGGGACCACTGAAGCTTTCTTT	CASSGHTGTTEAFF
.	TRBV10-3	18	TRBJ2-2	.	TGTGCCATCAGTGAGTCGTTCTCTATAGAAGGGAGCACCGGGGAGCTGTTTTTT	CAISESFSIEGSTGELFF
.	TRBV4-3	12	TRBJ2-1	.	TGCGCCAGCAGCCACACAGGGAATGAGCAGTTCTTC	CASSHTGNEQFF
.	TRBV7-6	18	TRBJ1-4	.	TGTGCCAGCAGCTTAGATCATCACAGGGAAGGAACTAATGAAAAACTGTTTTTT	CASSLDHHREGTNEKLFF
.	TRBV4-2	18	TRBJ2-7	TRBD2	TGTGCCAGCAGCCAAGGGAGCCCGAGCGGGGGGGTTTCCTACGAGCAGTACTTC	CASSQGSPSGGVSYEQYF
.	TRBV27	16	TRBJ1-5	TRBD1	TGTGCCAGCAGTTCTGGGACAGCACCCAGCAATCAGCCCCAGCATTTT	CASSSGTAPSNQPQHF
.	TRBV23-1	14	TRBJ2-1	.	TGCGCCAGCAGTCCGGATTGGGCCGGTAATGAGCAGTTCTTC	CASSPDWAGNEQFF
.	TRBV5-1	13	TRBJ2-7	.	TGCGCCAGCGGCACTCGGCCGGGCAACGAGCAGTACTTC	CASGTRPGNEQYF
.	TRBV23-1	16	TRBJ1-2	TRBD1	TGCGCCAGCAGTCAGCAACCGGGACAGGGGAACTATGGCTACACCTTC	CASSQQPGQGNYGYTF
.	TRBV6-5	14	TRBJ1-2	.	TGTGCCAGTTGCGGCCCCCCGACGACACATGGCTACACCTTC	CASCGPPTTHGYTF